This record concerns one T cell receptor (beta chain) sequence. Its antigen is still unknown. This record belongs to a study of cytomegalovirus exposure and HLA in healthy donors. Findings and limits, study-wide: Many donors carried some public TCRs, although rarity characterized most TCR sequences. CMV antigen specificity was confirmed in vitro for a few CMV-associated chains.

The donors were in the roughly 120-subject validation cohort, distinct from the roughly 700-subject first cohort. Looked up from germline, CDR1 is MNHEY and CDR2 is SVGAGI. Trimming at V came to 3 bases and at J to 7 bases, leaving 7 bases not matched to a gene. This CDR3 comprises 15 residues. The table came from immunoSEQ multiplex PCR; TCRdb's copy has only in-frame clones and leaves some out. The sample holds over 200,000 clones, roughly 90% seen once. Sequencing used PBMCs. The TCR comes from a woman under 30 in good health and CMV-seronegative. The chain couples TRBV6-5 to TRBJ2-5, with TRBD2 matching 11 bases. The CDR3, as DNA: TGTGCCAGCAGTTATTCAGCCGGACTAGCGGGGACCCAGTACTTC. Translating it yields CASSYSAGLAGTQYF.